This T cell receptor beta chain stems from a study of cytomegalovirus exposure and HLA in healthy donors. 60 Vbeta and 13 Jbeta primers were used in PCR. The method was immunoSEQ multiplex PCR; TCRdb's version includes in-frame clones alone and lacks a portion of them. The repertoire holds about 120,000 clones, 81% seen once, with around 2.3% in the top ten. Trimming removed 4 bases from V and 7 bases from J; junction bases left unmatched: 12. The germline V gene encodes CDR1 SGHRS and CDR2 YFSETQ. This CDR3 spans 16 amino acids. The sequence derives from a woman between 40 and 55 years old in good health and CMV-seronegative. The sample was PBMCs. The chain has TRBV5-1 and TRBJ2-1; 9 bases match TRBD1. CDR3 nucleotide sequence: TGCGCCAGCAGCCCACGGCCGGGACAGGGTGGAAATGAGCAGTTCTTC. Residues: CASSPRPGQGGNEQFF.